The sequence of this T cell receptor beta chain was determined in a study of radiotherapy plus CTLA-4 blockade in lung cancer. Study-level findings and limits: Radiotherapy was combined with ipilimumab, and tumor-derived TCR clones then expanded in blood.

A word on this clone: No antigen is known for it.

TCRdb's table, derived via immunoSEQ multiplex PCR, lists solely in-frame clones and lacks some. The profile shows around 77,000 clones, roughly four fifths of them singletons. Trimming cost V 5 bases and J 3 bases; bases outside gene matches: 6. This CDR3 is 15 amino acids long. Germline V CDR1 and CDR2: MNHEY, SVGAGI. The origin of this receptor is a human donor with non-small cell lung cancer whose response to radiotherapy plus ipilimumab could not be evaluated. This specimen was peripheral blood, taken from a patient treated with radiotherapy plus ipilimumab. The rearrangement links TRBV6-5 to TRBJ2-1, with 8 bases that match TRBD2. CDR3 in DNA: TGTGCCAGCAGTCTCGGGGGGGAGAGCTACAATGAGCAGTTCTTC. Amino acid sequence: CASSLGGESYNEQFF.